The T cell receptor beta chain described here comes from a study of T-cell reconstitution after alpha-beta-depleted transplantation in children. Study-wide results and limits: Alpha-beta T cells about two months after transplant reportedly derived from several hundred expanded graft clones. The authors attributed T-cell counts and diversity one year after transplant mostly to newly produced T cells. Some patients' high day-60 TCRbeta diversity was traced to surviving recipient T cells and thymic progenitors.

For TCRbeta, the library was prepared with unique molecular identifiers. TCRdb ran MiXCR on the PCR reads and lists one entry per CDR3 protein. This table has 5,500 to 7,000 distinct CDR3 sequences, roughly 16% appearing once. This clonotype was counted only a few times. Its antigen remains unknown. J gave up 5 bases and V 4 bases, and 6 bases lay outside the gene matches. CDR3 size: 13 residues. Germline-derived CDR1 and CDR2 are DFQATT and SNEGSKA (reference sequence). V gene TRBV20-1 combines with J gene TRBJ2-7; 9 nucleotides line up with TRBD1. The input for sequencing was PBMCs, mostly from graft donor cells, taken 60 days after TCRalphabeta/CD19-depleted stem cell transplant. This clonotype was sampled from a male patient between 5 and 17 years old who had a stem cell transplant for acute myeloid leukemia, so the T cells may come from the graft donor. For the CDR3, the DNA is TGCAGTGCTAACCGGGACAGGGTGCACGAGCAGTACTTC. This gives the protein CSANRDRVHEQYF.